The T cell receptor beta chain described here comes from a study of blood T cell repertoires in COVID-19. Seattle patient enrollment occurred during active infection, with longitudinal follow-up thereafter. The assay was immunoSEQ multiplex PCR, and TCRdb's table has in-frame clones only and misses some. There are about 140,000 clones in the sample; roughly 90% occur only once, and more than 2.5% lies in the top ten. The V gene's germline CDR1 is MNHEY and CDR2 SVGAGI. Trimming removed 5 bases from V and 2 bases from J; junction bases left unmatched: 2. The CDR3 has 13 amino acids. The chain joins TRBV6-5 to TRBJ2-7; TRBD1 matches at 8 bases. The clonotype comes from a human donor with COVID-19, enrolled during active disease. The donor label of this sample is uncertain. Material for sequencing was peripheral blood. CDR3 bases: TGTGCCAGCAGTCAGGGACAGGCCTACGAGCAGTACTTC. Translated: CASSQGQAYEQYF.